Below are 2 T cell receptor beta chains sequenced from a single sample in a study of tumor-infiltrating lymphocytes in primary liver carcinoma. The input was around 500 ng total RNA; TCR beta cDNA was made from it with a constant-region primer. Three nested multiplex PCR rounds of slightly modified ARM-PCR generated TCR beta libraries. The first two PCR rounds used TRBV1-TRBV30 forward primers with a C-beta reverse primer, 10 cycles each. TCRdb passed the multiplex PCR reads through MiXCR, listing each CDR3 protein once. This sample has approximately 110,000 distinct CDR3 sequences, with 55% to 75% found just once. Unsorted bulk tissue of about 20-30 mg yielded co-extracted RNA and DNA. Sequencing was carried out using liver tumor tissue from sampling region 1. Subset: tumor region T1, superior pole. The source is a woman aged 60-70 years with primary liver carcinoma and hepatitis B virus infection.

A word on this clonotype: The junction departs from the called germline gene at one end, perhaps through a read error. This rearrangement joins TRBV11-2 to TRBJ2-3; the D gene is possibly TRBD2 (5 bases). In germline, CDR1 is SGHAT, CDR2 FQNNGV. The CDR3 contains 15 residues. CDR3 bases: TGTGCCAGCAGCCCCCAGCGCGAGGGCACAGATAAGCAGTATTTT. Its translation: CASSPQREGTDKQYF.

As concerns this clonotype: No conserved phenylalanine or tryptophan is present at the end of the CDR3, so a read error is the likely explanation. This chain uses TRBV28 with TRBJ2-7; no reliable D call. The CDR3 totals 13 residues. Trimming shortened V by 7 bases and J by 4 bases, and 14 bases separated the two germline ends. Per the germline V gene, CDR1 is MDHEN and CDR2 is SYDVKM. CDR3 nucleotides: TGTGCCAGCAAAAGACAAATTTCATACGAGCAGTACATC. It translates to CASKRQISYEQYI.